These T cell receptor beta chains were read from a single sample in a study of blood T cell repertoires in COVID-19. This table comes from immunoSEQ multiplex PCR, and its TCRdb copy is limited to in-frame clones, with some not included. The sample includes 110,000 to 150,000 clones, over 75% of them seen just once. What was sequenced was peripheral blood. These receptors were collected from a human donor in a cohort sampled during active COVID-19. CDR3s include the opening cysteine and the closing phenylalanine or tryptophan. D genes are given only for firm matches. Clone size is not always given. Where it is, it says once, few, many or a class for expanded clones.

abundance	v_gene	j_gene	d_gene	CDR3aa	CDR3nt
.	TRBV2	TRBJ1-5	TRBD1	CASRGQVLNQPQHF	TGTGCCAGCAGGGGACAGGTCCTCAATCAGCCCCAGCATTTT
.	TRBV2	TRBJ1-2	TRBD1	CASGNGGTGYGYTF	TGTGCCAGCGGAAACGGTGGGACAGGCTATGGCTACACCTTC
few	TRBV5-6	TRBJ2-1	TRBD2	CASSSGLAGVNEQFF	TGTGCCAGCAGCTCGGGACTAGCGGGAGTGAATGAGCAGTTCTTC
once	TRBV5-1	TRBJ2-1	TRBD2	CASSRPGTSASEQFF	TGCGCCAGCAGCAGACCCGGGACTAGCGCGAGTGAGCAGTTCTTC
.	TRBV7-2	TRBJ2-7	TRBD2	CASSLLAGSNYEQYF	TGTGCCAGCAGCTTACTAGCGGGGTCTAATTACGAGCAGTACTTC
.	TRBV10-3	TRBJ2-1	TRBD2	CAISESEGTSGGAQFF	TGTGCCATCAGTGAGTCGGAAGGGACTAGCGGGGGGGCTCAGTTCTTC
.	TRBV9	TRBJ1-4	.	CASSVEGREGEKLFF	TGTGCCAGCAGCGTAGAGGGCAGGGAGGGGGAAAAACTGTTTTTT
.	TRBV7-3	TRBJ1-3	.	CASSAAASSGNTIYF	TGTGCCAGCAGCGCCGCAGCGAGCTCTGGAAACACCATATATTTT
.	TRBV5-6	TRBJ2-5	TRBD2	CASSPGLGRGEETQYF	TGTGCCAGCAGCCCGGGACTAGGCCGGGGAGAAGAGACCCAGTACTTC
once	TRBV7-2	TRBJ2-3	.	CASSLAGLYTDTQYF	TGTGCCAGCAGCTTGGCTGGGCTATACACAGATACGCAGTATTTT